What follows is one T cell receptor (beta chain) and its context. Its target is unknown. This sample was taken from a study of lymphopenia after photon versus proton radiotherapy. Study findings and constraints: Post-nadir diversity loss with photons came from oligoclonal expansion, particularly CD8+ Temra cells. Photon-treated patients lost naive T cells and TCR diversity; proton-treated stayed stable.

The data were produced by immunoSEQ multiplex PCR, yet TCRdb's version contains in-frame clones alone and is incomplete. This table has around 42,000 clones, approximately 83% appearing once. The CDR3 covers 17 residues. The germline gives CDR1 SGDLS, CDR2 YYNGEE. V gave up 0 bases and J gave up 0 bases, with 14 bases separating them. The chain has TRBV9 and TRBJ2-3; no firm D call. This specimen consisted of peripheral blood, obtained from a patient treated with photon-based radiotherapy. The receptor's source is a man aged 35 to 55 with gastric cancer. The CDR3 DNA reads TGTGCCAGCAGCGTAGGGCCCCTAGGATCAAGCACAGATACGCAGTATTTT. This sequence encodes CASSVGPLGSSTDTQYF. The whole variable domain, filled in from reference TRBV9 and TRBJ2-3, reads DSGVTQTPKHLITATGQRVTLRCSPRSGDLSVYWYQQSLDQGLQFLIQYYNGEERAKGNILERFSAQQFPDLHSELNLSSLELGDSALYFCASSVGPLGSSTDTQYFGPGTRLTVL.